A selection of T cell receptor beta chains follows, all from one sample in a study of control samples from healthy donors and cancer patients. TCRdb keeps only in-frame clones here, not all; method: immunoSEQ multiplex PCR. The sample lists 150,000 to 200,000 clones, 80% to 95% occurring once. Sequencing was done on a sample of blood. The receptors come from a woman in her 30s in good health. The CDR3 runs from the conserved cysteine through the conserved F or W. Fields, in order: J gene, clone size, V gene, D gene, CDR3 protein, CDR3 DNA. D genes are given only for firm matches. Size tells how often a clone was seen (once, few, many) or the class of an expanded clone, and some rows leave it out.

TRBJ2-7,-,TRBV11-2,-,CASSRIGTEDYEQYF,TGTGCCAGCAGTAGAATCGGGACGGAGGACTACGAGCAGTACTTC
TRBJ1-1,-,TRBV5-1,TRBD1,CASSTGTAMNTEAFF,TGCGCCAGCAGCACCGGGACAGCCATGAACACTGAAGCTTTCTTT
TRBJ2-5,-,TRBV7-9,-,CASSWEEEAQETQYF,TGTGCCAGCAGCTGGGAGGAGGAGGCCCAAGAGACCCAGTACTTC
TRBJ2-5,-,TRBV6-5,-,CASSLGGSQETQYF,TGTGCCAGCAGTTTAGGAGGGTCCCAAGAGACCCAGTACTTC
TRBJ2-3,-,TRBV7-9,-,CASSLALEYTDTQYF,TGTGCCAGCAGCTTAGCACTGGAATACACAGATACGCAGTATTTT
TRBJ2-1,-,TRBV7-2,TRBD1,CASSLNRGNEQFF,TGTGCCAGCAGTTTAAACAGGGGGAATGAGCAGTTCTTC
TRBJ2-2,-,TRBV18,-,CASSPPSGELFF,TGTGCCAGCTCACCCCCGTCCGGGGAGCTGTTTTTT
TRBJ1-1,-,TRBV18,-,CASSPPGSVGTEAFF,TGTGCCAGCTCACCACCTGGAAGCGTCGGAACTGAAGCTTTCTTT
TRBJ2-7,-,TRBV2,TRBD1,CASIERTGGRLAYEQYF,TGTGCCAGCATAGAACGGACAGGGGGGAGACTAGCCTACGAGCAGTACTTC
TRBJ2-7,few,TRBV6-1,TRBD2,CASTEAPSSGSGYEQYF,TGTGCCAGCACTGAAGCCCCTTCTAGCGGGAGTGGGTACGAGCAGTACTTC
TRBJ1-3,-,TRBV28,-,CASSPGGTGNTIYF,TGTGCCAGCAGTCCCGGGGGAACTGGAAACACCATATATTTT
TRBJ1-4,-,TRBV28,TRBD1,CASSGRQGASEKLFF,TGTGCCAGCAGTGGCAGACAGGGGGCAAGTGAAAAACTGTTTTTT
TRBJ1-6,-,TRBV19,TRBD1,CASRGTGSSPLHF,TGTGCCAGTAGGGGGACAGGGAGTTCACCCCTCCACTTT
TRBJ2-1,-,TRBV18,TRBD2,CASSPLAGGYNEQFF,TGTGCCAGCTCACCACTAGCGGGAGGTTACAATGAGCAGTTCTTC
TRBJ2-7,-,TRBV25-1,-,CASSPLYGSYEQYF,TGTGCCAGCAGTCCACTCTACGGATCCTACGAGCAGTACTTC
TRBJ2-1,-,TRBV5-1,TRBD1,CASSSPTGGSNEQFF,TGCGCCAGCAGCTCCCCGACAGGGGGTAGCAATGAGCAGTTCTTC
TRBJ2-7,-,TRBV6-1,-,CASSERASPYEQYF,TGTGCCAGCAGTGAACGGGCTAGCCCATACGAGCAGTACTTC
TRBJ1-4,-,TRBV4-2,-,CASSQDGQTATNEKLFF,TGTGCCAGCAGCCAAGATGGACAGACCGCAACTAATGAAAAACTGTTTTTT
TRBJ2-7,-,TRBV4-1,-,CASSHGGPYEQYF,TGCGCCAGCAGCCACGGGGGCCCCTACGAGCAGTACTTC
TRBJ2-3,-,TRBV27,-,CASRLEGAAPTDTQYF,TGTGCCAGCAGACTCGAGGGAGCGGCCCCGACAGATACGCAGTATTTT
TRBJ2-1,-,TRBV15,TRBD1,CATSRDGTGGYNEQFF,TGTGCCACCAGCAGAGATGGGACAGGGGGCTACAATGAGCAGTTCTTC
TRBJ2-3,-,TRBV11-3,TRBD2,CASSLGGGAGTDTQYF,TGTGCCAGCAGCTTAGGGGGAGGGGCAGGCACAGATACGCAGTATTTT
TRBJ2-5,-,TRBV5-4,TRBD2,CASSLGLAGSKETQYF,TGTGCCAGCAGCTTGGGGCTAGCGGGATCCAAAGAGACCCAGTACTTC
TRBJ2-7,-,TRBV11-2,TRBD1,CASSSTGTVYEQYF,TGTGCCAGCAGCTCTACCGGGACAGTCTACGAGCAGTACTTC
TRBJ1-4,-,TRBV25-1,TRBD1,CASSNRGGQNEKLFF,TGTGCCAGCAGCAACCGGGGGGGACAGAATGAAAAACTGTTTTTT
TRBJ2-6,-,TRBV3-1/TRBV3-2,-,CASRPFFSGANVLTF,TGTGCCAGCAGACCCTTTTTCTCTGGGGCCAACGTCCTGACTTTC
TRBJ1-1,-,TRBV6-2/TRBV6-3,-,CASSSTPDGLGYTEAFF,TGTGCCAGCAGTTCCACCCCGGACGGGCTGGGGTACACTGAAGCTTTCTTT
TRBJ1-5,-,TRBV12-3/TRBV12-4,-,CASNGDGNQPQHF,TGTGCCAGCAATGGGGACGGGAATCAGCCCCAGCATTTT
TRBJ1-5,-,TRBV19,-,CASSERYSNQPQHF,TGTGCCAGTAGTGAGAGATATAGCAATCAGCCCCAGCATTTT
TRBJ2-1,-,TRBV30,-,CAWKKNQYNEQFF,TGTGCCTGGAAAAAGAACCAATACAATGAGCAGTTCTTC
TRBJ2-2,-,TRBV25-1,TRBD2,CASSESTSGRGDHGELFF,TGTGCCAGCAGTGAAAGTACTAGCGGGAGGGGGGATCACGGGGAGCTGTTTTTT
TRBJ2-1,-,TRBV6-5,-,CASGSYNEQFF,TGTGCCAGCGGTTCCTACAATGAGCAGTTCTTC
TRBJ2-7,-,TRBV15,-,CATSRGTGGNSYEQYF,TGTGCCACCAGCAGAGGGACTGGGGGGAACTCTTACGAGCAGTACTTC
TRBJ2-7,-,TRBV28,-,CASTFSSYEQYF,TGTGCCAGCACCTTCAGCTCCTACGAGCAGTACTTC
TRBJ2-7,-,TRBV5-1,-,CASSLPGTNEQYF,TGCGCCAGCAGCCTTCCCGGTACCAACGAGCAGTACTTC
TRBJ2-7,-,TRBV27,TRBD1,CASSPFPGQGYEQYF,TGTGCCAGCAGTCCATTCCCGGGACAGGGCTACGAGCAGTACTTC
TRBJ2-3,-,TRBV6-6,TRBD2,CASSYTGGVTDTQYF,TGTGCCAGCAGTTACACGGGGGGGGTCACAGATACGCAGTATTTT
TRBJ2-2,-,TRBV5-1,-,CASRRGGGTGELFF,TGCGCCAGCAGGCGGGGAGGGGGCACCGGGGAGCTGTTTTTT
TRBJ1-1,-,TRBV4-3,TRBD1,CASSQDNVAGGIGTEAFF,TGCGCCAGCAGCCAAGATAATGTGGCAGGGGGCATTGGCACTGAAGCTTTCTTT